The source of this T cell receptor beta chain is a study of T-cell memory formation after mild COVID-19. Study-level background: TCR clusters showed largely donor specificity. Findings of the study overall: Confirmation of SARS-CoV-2 specificity was lacking for second-wave clones peaking day 37. The study detected some responding clones in pre-infection memory, suggesting cross-reactive memory joined.

Germline values: CDR1 LNHDA, CDR2 SQIVND (reference sequence). This CDR3 region has 16 residues. The germline V and J ends were trimmed by 6 bases and 1 base, with 16 bases remaining between them. This clonotype turned up a few times. Its antigen is currently unknown. Employing constant-segment primers, 5'RACE generated TCR alpha and TCR beta cDNA libraries bearing sample barcodes and UMIs. A single record per CDR3 protein comes from TCRdb applying MiXCR to the 5' RACE reads. The table lists fewer than 500,000 distinct CDR3 sequences, 20% to 30% of them singletons. This clonotype was obtained from an adult woman who had mild COVID-19 (a few samples of this study predate the infection). Cell type and time point are not known. The material sequenced was PBMCs or a T cell subset sorted from them (not recorded which). The J gene is TRBJ1-5, the V gene TRBV19; unclear D gene. CDR3 in DNA: TGTGCCAGTAGCCCTGGGGTAGGGAGGAGCAATCAGCCCCAGCATTTT. This gives the protein CASSPGVGRSNQPQHF.